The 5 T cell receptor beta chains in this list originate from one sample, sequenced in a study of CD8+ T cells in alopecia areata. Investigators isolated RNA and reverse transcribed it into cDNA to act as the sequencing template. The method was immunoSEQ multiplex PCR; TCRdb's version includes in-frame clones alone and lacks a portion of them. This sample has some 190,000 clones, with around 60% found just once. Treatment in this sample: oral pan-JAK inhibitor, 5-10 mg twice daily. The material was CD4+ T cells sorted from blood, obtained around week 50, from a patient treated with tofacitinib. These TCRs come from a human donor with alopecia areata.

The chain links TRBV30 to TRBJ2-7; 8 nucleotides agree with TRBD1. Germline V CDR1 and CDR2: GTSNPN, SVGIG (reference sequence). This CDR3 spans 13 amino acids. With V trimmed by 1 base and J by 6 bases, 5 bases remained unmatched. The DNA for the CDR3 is TGTGCCTGGAGTGGACAGGGGCCAGGCGAGCAGTACTTC. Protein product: CAWSGQGPGEQYF.

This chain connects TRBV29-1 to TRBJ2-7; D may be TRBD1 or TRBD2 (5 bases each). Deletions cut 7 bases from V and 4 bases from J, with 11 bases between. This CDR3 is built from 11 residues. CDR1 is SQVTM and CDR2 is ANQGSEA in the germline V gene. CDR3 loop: CSARGGYEQYF. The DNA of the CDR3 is TGCAGCGCTCGTGGGGGATACGAGCAGTACTTC.

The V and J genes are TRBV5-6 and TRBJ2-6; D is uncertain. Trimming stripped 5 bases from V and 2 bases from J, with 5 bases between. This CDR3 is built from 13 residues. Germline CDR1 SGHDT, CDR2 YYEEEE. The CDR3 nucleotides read TGTGCCAGCAGAGCAACTGGGGCCAACGTCCTGACTTTC. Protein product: CASRATGANVLTF. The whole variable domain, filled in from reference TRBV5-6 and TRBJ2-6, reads DAGVTQSPTHLIKTRGQQVTLRCSPKSGHDTVSWYQQALGQGPQFIFQYYEEEERQRGNFPDRFSGHQFPNYSSELNVNALLLGDSALYLCASRATGANVLTFGAGSRLTVL.

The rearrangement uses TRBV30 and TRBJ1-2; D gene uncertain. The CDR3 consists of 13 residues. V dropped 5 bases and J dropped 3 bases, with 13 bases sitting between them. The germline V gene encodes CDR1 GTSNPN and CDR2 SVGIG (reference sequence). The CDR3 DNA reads TGTGCCTGGGGCCCGGCTACAGACTATGGCTACACCTTC. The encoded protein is CAWGPATDYGYTF.

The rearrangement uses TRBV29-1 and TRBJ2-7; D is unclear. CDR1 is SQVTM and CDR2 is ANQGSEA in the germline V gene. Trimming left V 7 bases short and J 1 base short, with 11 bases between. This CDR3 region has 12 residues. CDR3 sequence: CSAAQGSYEQYF. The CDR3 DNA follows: TGCAGCGCTGCACAAGGATCCTACGAGCAGTACTTC.